This T cell receptor (beta chain) stems from a study of cytomegalovirus exposure and HLA in healthy donors. Findings of the study overall: Certain sequence variants were highly shared and formed a cluster, and this cluster was likely a sequencing artifact. Segments of the TCR beta V type were, in most cases, productive about 87% or about 30% of the time in an earlier analysis. Evidence from a later analysis indicated that most CMV-associated TCR beta chains looked HLA-restricted.

CDR1 and CDR2 (germline): SGHDT, YYEEEE. The CDR3 totals 15 residues. Trimming at V came to 0 bases and at J to 6 bases, leaving 7 bases not matched to a gene. The primer mix had 60 Vbeta and 13 Jbeta primers. The repertoire was sequenced with immunoSEQ multiplex PCR; TCRdb's copy has only in-frame clones and lacks some. The repertoire includes around 100,000 clones, less than 80% of them detected once, and roughly 4% sits in the top ten. This clone was found a few times. Its antigen is unidentified. The chain has TRBV5-6 and TRBJ1-2; TRBD1 matches 8 bases. The sequence was obtained from a man in his forties in good health and CMV-seronegative. Material for sequencing was PBMCs. The CDR3 protein is CASSLGDRLRNGYTF. The CDR3 nucleotides read TGTGCCAGCAGCTTGGGGGACAGGCTAAGAAATGGCTACACCTTC.